This TCR beta chain was identified during a study of blood T cell repertoires in COVID-19. Study information: COVID-19 samples from acute and convalescent phases originated in the United States, Italy and Spain. From T cells, B-cell-depleted T cells, or PBMCs came the material, which was cDNA or gDNA.

In the authors' workflow: Amplification with reference gene primers provided the estimates of nucleated cell counts. TCRdb keeps only in-frame clones here, not all; method: immunoSEQ multiplex PCR. The V and J calls and the clone size are those of that table, but D and trimming were determined from the DNA. The sample includes 80,000 to 130,000 clones, roughly 92% seen only once; the top ten take 0.85% to 1%. The clonotype comes from a man aged 55 to 69 with acute or convalescent COVID-19. The sample was peripheral blood.

Here the CDR3 DNA reads TGCAGTGCTAGTTGGGGTGGGGAAAAGAGGGTAGCGAACCCGGGAGATACGCAGTATTTT. Encoded protein: CSASWGGEKRVANPGDTQYF. The V and J genes are TRBV20-1 and TRBJ2-3, with D possibly matching TRBD2 (5 bases). Trimming removed 3 bases from V and 5 bases from J, with 33 bases in between. The CDR3 sequence is 20 residues long. Germline V lookup: CDR1 DFQATT, CDR2 SNEGSKA (reference sequence).